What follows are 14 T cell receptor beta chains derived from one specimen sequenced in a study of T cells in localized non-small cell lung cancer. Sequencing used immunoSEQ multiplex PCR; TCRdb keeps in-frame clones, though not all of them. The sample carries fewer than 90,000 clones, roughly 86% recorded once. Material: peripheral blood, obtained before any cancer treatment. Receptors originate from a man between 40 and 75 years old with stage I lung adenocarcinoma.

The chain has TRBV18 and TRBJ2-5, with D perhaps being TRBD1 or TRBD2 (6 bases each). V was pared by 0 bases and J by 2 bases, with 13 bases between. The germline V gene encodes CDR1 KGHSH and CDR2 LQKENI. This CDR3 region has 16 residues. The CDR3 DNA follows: TGTGCCAGCTCACCACCCCTTGGAGGGGGACAAGAGACCCAGTACTTC. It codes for CASSPPLGGGQETQYF. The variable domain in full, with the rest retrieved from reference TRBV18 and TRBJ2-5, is NAGVMQNPRHLVRRRGQEARLRCSPMKGHSHVYWYRQLPEEGLKFMVYLQKENIIDESGMPKERFSAEFPKEGPSILRIQQVVRGDSAAYFCASSPPLGGGQETQYFGPGTRLLVL.

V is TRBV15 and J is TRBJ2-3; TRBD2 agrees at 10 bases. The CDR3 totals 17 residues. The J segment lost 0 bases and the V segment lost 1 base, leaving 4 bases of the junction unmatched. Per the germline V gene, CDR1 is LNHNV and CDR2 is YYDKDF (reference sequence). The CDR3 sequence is CATSRARLAGSTDTQYF. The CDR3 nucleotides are TGTGCCACCAGCAGAGCCCGACTAGCGGGTAGCACAGATACGCAGTATTTT.

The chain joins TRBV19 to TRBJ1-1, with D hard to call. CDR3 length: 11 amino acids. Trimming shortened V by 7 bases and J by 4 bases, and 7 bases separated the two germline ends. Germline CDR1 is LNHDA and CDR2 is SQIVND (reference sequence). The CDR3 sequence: CASIRSTEAFF. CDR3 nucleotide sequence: TGTGCCAGTATCCGATCCACTGAAGCTTTCTTT.

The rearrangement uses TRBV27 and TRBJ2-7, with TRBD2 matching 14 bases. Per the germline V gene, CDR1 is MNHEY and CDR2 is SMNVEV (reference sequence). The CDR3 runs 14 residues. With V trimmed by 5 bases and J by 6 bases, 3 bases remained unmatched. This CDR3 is CASSTGTSGSEQYF. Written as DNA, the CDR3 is TGTGCCAGCAGTACCGGGACTAGCGGGAGCGAGCAGTACTTC.

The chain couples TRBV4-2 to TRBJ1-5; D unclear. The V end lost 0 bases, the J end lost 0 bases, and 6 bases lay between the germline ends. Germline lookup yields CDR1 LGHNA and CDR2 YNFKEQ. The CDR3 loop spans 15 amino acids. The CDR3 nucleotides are TGTGCCAGCAGCCAAGAACCCAATAGCAATCAGCCCCAGCATTTT. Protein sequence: CASSQEPNSNQPQHF.

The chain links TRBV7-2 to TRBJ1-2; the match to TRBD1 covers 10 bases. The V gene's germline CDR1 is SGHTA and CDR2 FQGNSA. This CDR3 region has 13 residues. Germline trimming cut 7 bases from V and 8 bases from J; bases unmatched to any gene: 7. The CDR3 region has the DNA TGTGCCAGCACCAGACCGGGACAGGGGGGCTACACCTTC. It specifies CASTRPGQGGYTF.

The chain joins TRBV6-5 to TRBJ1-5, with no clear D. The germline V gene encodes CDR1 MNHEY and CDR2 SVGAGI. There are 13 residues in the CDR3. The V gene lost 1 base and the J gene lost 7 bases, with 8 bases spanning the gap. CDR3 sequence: CASSYLEGQPQHF. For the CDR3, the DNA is TGTGCCAGCAGTTACTTAGAGGGACAGCCCCAGCATTTT.

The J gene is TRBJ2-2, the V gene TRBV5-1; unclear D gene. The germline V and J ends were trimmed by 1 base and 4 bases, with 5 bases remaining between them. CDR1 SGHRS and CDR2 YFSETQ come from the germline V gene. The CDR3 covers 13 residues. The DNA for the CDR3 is TGCGCCAGCAGCTTGTGGGCCACCGGGGAGCTGTTTTTT. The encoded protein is CASSLWATGELFF.

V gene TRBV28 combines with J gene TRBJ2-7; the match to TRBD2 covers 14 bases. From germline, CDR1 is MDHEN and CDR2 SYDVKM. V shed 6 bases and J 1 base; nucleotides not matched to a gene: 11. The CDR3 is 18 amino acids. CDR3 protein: CASRIAGLAGDRSYEQYF. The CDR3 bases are TGTGCCAGCAGAATCGCGGGACTAGCGGGAGATAGGTCCTACGAGCAGTACTTC.

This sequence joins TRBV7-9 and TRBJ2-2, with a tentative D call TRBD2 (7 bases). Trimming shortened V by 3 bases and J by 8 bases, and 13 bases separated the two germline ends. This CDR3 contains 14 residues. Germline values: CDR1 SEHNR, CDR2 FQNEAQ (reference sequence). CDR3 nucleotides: TGTGCCAGCAGCTTTCTCGGGGGGCGTGGGGAGCTGTTTTTT. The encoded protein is CASSFLGGRGELFF.

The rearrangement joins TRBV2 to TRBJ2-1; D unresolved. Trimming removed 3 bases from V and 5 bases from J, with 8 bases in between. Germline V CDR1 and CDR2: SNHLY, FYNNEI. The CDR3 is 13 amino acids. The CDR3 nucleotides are TGTGCCAGCAGTGAGGAGCAAAACAATGAGCAGTTCTTC. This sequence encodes CASSEEQNNEQFF.

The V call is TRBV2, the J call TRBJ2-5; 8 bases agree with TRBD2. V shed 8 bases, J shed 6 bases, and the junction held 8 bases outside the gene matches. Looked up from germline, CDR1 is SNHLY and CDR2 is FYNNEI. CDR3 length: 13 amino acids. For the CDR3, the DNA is TGTGCCAGCGAGCGGGAGAGGTGGAAGACCCAGTACTTC. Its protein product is CASERERWKTQYF.

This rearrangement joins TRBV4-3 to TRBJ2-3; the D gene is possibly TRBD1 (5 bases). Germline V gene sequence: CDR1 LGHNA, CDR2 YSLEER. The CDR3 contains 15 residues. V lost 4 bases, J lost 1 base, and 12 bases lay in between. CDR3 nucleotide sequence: TGCGCCAGCAGCCGTACGGTGGGGCGCACAGATACGCAGTATTTT. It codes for CASSRTVGRTDTQYF.

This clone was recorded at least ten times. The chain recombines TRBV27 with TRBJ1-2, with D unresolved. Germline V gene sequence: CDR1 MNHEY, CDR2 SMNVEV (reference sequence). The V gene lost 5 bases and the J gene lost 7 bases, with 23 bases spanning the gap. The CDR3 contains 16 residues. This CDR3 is CASSTMVTDSLGGYTF. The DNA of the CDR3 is TGTGCCAGCAGTACCATGGTTACAGACTCCCTCGGTGGCTACACCTTC.